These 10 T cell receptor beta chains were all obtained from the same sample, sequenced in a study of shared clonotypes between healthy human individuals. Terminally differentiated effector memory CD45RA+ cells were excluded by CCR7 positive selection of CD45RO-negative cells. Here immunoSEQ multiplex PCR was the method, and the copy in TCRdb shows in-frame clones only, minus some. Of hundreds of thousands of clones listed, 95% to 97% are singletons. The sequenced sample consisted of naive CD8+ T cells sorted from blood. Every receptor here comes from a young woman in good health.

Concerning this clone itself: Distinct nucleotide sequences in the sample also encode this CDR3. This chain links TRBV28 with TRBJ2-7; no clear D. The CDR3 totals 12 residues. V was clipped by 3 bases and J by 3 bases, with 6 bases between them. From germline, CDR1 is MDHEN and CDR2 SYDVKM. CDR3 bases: TGTGCCAGCAGTTTTTCCCGCTACGAGCAGTACTTC. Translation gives CASSFSRYEQYF.

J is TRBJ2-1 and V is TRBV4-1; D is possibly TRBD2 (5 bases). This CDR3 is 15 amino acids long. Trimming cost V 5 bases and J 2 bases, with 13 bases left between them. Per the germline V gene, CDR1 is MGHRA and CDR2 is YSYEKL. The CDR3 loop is CASSASAGAYNEQFF. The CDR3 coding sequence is TGCGCCAGCAGCGCTTCGGCGGGTGCCTACAATGAGCAGTTCTTC.

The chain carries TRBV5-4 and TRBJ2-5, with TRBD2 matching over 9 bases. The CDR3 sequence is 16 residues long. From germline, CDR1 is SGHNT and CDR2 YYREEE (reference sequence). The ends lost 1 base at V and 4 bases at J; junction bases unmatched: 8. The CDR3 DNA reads TGTGCCAGCAGCTTGCTCCAGCGGGAGGTTCCAGAGACCCAGTACTTC. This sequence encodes CASSLLQREVPETQYF.

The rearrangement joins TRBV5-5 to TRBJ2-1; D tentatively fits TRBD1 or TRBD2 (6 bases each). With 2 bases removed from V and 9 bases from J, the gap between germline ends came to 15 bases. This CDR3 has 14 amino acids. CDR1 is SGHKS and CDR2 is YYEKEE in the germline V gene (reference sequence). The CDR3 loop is CASSFQLGGGEQFF. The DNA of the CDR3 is TGTGCCAGCAGCTTTCAACTGGGGGGCGGTGAGCAGTTCTTC.

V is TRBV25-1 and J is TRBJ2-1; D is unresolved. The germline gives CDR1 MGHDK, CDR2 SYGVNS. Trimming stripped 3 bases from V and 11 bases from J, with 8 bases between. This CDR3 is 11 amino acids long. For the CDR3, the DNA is TGTGCCAGCAGTGACTGGCAGAAGCAGTTCTTC. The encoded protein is CASSDWQKQFF.

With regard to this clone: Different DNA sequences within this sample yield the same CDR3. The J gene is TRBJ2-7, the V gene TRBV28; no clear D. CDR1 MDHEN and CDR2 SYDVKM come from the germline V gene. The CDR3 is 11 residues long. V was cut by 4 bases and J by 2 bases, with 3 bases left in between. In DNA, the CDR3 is TGTGCCAGCAGTTCCCCCTACGAGCAGTACTTC. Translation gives CASSSPYEQYF.

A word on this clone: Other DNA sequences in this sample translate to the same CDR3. CDR3 DNA: TGTGCCAGCGGGGGGAGCTCGTACAATGAGCAGTTCTTC. This translates into CASGGSSYNEQFF. This rearrangement joins TRBV9 to TRBJ2-1; TRBD2 is a possible D gene (6 bases). Germline V gene sequence: CDR1 SGDLS, CDR2 YYNGEE. CDR3 size: 13 residues. The ends were cut back, 7 bases at V and 4 bases at J, with 12 bases in the middle.

The CDR3 nucleotides are TGTGCCAGCAGTTTATTGGCCCGGACAGGGGAGCTTGGCGAGCAGTACTTC. It translates to CASSLLARTGELGEQYF. V is TRBV28 and J is TRBJ2-7; TRBD1 matches 9 bases. The V gene's germline CDR1 is MDHEN and CDR2 SYDVKM. V gave up 1 base and J gave up 6 bases; unmatched junction bases: 13. The CDR3 extends over 17 amino acids.

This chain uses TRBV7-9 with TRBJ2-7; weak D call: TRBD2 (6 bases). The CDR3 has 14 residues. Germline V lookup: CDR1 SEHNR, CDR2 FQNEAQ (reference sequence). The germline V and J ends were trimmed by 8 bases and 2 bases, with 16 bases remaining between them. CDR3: CASQHPGVPYEQYF. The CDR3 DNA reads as TGTGCCAGCCAACACCCGGGAGTACCCTACGAGCAGTACTTC.

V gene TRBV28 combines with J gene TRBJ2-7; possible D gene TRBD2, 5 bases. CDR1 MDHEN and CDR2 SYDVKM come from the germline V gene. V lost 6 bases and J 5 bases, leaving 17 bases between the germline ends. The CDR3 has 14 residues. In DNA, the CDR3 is TGTGCCAGCAGCCGATCCCACACTAGTCACGAGCAGTACTTC. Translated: CASSRSHTSHEQYF. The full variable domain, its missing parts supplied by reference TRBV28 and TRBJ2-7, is DVKVTQSSRYLVKRTGEKVFLECVQDMDHENMFWYRQDPGLGLRLIYFSYDVKMKEKGDIPEGYSVSREKKERFSLILESASTNQTSMYLCASSRSHTSHEQYFGPGTRLTVT.